This TCR beta chain was profiled in a study of shared T cell receptors in the human thymus. The V gene's germline CDR1 is MNHEY and CDR2 SMNVEV (reference sequence). This CDR3 has 13 amino acids. The data were produced by immunoSEQ multiplex PCR, yet TCRdb's version contains in-frame clones alone and is incomplete. The sample has 450,000 to 650,000 clones; 70% to 80% are singletons. This sample also appeared in a second study, on human thymus T cells. That report adds: Having surgery to correct congenital heart defects, healthy Finnish infants acted as the donors.

This chain uses TRBV27 with TRBJ2-5, with no clear D. The J call may not be correct, given that the DNA end is closer to TRBJ2-7. The sequencing input was thymocytes. The receptor's source is a boy in the first two years of life with a congenital heart defect. CDR3 sequence: CASGSTVSYEQYF. The CDR3 DNA is TGTGCCAGCGGAAGCACAGTCTCCTACGAGCAGTACTTC.